The 23 T cell receptor beta chains below all came from one sample that was sequenced in a study of PD-1 blockade in classical Hodgkin lymphoma. TCRdb's table, derived via immunoSEQ multiplex PCR, lists solely in-frame clones and lacks some. The sample includes roughly 17,000 clones, 87% of them seen just once. The time point is: newly diagnosed, previously untreated cHL patient sample. The sample comprised peripheral blood mononuclear cells (PBMCs). These receptors were taken from a human donor with classical Hodgkin lymphoma.

This chain uses TRBV16 with TRBJ2-3; D uncertain. The CDR3 sequence is 15 residues long. The germline gives CDR1 KGHSY, CDR2 FQNENV. Trimming took 0 bases from V and 0 from J, leaving 7 bases between them. CDR3 residues: CASSQSVLSTDTQYF. In DNA form, the CDR3 reads TGTGCCAGCAGCCAATCGGTTCTCAGCACAGATACGCAGTATTTT.

The V and J genes are TRBV19 and TRBJ2-1, with 8 bases that match TRBD1. The trim removed 6 bases at V and 12 bases at J, leaving 4 bases unmatched. The CDR3 runs to 11 residues. Germline lookup yields CDR1 LNHDA and CDR2 SQIVND (reference sequence). The CDR3 reads CASSDRGWQFF. CDR3 bases: TGTGCCAGTAGCGACAGGGGTTGGCAGTTCTTC.

This chain uses TRBV18 with TRBJ1-5, with unresolved D. The CDR3 totals 12 residues. CDR1 is KGHSH and CDR2 is LQKENI in the germline V gene. V was cut by 3 bases and J by 7 bases, with 7 bases left in between. As DNA, the CDR3 is TGTGCCAGCTCACCGGCGGGGCAGCCCCAGCATTTT. This gives the protein CASSPAGQPQHF. Variable domain in full (rest from reference TRBV18 and TRBJ1-5): NAGVMQNPRHLVRRRGQEARLRCSPMKGHSHVYWYRQLPEEGLKFMVYLQKENIIDESGMPKERFSAEFPKEGPSILRIQQVVRGDSAAYFCASSPAGQPQHFGDGTRLSIL.

This rearrangement joins TRBV7-2 to TRBJ2-1; D ambiguous. V lost 5 bases to trimming and J lost 3 bases, with 8 bases between them. Germline V CDR1 and CDR2: SGHTA, FQGNSA. The CDR3 consists of 13 residues. The CDR3 bases are TGTGCCAGCAGCGCCAACTACTACAATGAGCAGTTCTTC. Its translation is CASSANYYNEQFF.

The chain links TRBV7-2 to TRBJ2-3; D tentatively fits TRBD1 or TRBD2 (5 bases each). This CDR3 contains 15 residues. Germline V gives CDR1 SGHTA, CDR2 FQGNSA. Trimming left V 4 bases short and J 5 bases short, with 16 bases between. CDR3 region: CASSSWRRQGDTQYF. The DNA of the CDR3 is TGTGCCAGCAGCTCATGGAGGAGGCAGGGAGATACGCAGTATTTT.

A remark on this clone: The sample has other DNA sequences that encode this CDR3 too. The rearrangement joins TRBV5-4 to TRBJ1-1; no clear D. The CDR3 loop spans 11 amino acids. CDR1 is SGHNT and CDR2 is YYREEE in the germline V gene (reference sequence). Between the trimmed V and J ends, which lost 2 bases and 8 bases, there was a span of 7 bases. As DNA, the CDR3 is TGTGCCAGCAGCTTAGGTCAGGAAGCTTTCTTT. It codes for CASSLGQEAFF.

The rearrangement joins TRBV15 to TRBJ1-1; D gene ambiguous. Between the trimmed V and J ends, which lost 0 bases and 5 bases, there was a span of 13 bases. The CDR3 length is 15 residues. CDR1 LNHNV and CDR2 YYDKDF come from the germline V gene (reference sequence). CDR3 coding DNA: TGTGCCACCAGCAGAGATGGCCGAACGGGAACTGAAGCTTTCTTT. It is translated as CATSRDGRTGTEAFF.

This clone was recorded once. This chain uses TRBV28 with TRBJ2-7; 7 bases are shared with TRBD1. This CDR3 comprises 14 residues. V lost 5 bases and J lost 4; bases outside the gene matches: 8. The germline V gene encodes CDR1 MDHEN and CDR2 SYDVKM. The CDR3 is CASSPDRWGYEQYF. DNA of the CDR3: TGTGCCAGCAGTCCGGACAGGTGGGGTTACGAGCAGTACTTC.

The chain couples TRBV7-9 to TRBJ2-7; TRBD2 aligns across 7 bases. CDR3 length: 16 residues. V trimming: 1 base; J trimming: 2 bases; junction bases outside the gene matches: 8. Germline CDR1 is SEHNR and CDR2 is FQNEAQ (reference sequence). CDR3 amino acids: CASSLVSSGKAYEQYF. The CDR3 DNA follows: TGTGCCAGCAGCTTAGTATCTAGCGGCAAAGCCTACGAGCAGTACTTC.

The J gene is TRBJ2-7, the V gene TRBV30; weak D call: TRBD2 (7 bases). V was cut by 1 base and J by 0 bases, with 10 bases left in between. The CDR3 has 14 amino acids. Germline loops: CDR1 GTSNPN, CDR2 SVGIG (reference sequence). For the CDR3, the DNA is TGTGCCTGGAGTGATGGGGGGGCCTCCTACGAGCAGTACTTC. It is translated as CAWSDGGASYEQYF.

V usage is TRBV7-3 and J usage is TRBJ2-1; 8 bases map to TRBD1. V shed 5 bases and J 7 bases; nucleotides not matched to a gene: 1. CDR3 length: 12 amino acids. From germline, CDR1 is SGHTA and CDR2 FQGTGA. For the CDR3, the DNA is TGTGCCAGCAGCCGACAGGGGAATGAGCAGTTCTTC. Translated, it gives CASSRQGNEQFF.

To note about this clone: Other nucleotide sequences in the sample specify the same CDR3. The V call is TRBV7-9, the J call TRBJ1-1, with D uncertain. CDR3 length: 14 amino acids. CDR1 and CDR2 from the germline V gene are SEHNR and FQNEAQ (reference sequence). The V gene lost 1 base and the J gene lost 4 bases, with 10 bases spanning the gap. Written as DNA, the CDR3 is TGTGCCAGCAGCTTAGTGGTGGAGGGCACTGAAGCTTTCTTT. This gives the protein CASSLVVEGTEAFF. Drawing the rest from reference TRBV7-9 and TRBJ1-1, the complete variable domain is DTGVSQNPRHKITKRGQNVTFRCDPISEHNRLYWYRQTLGQGPEFLTYFQNEAQLEKSRLLSDRFSAERPKGSFSTLEIQRTEQGDSAMYLCASSLVVEGTEAFFGQGTRLTVV.

This clone was counted once. The chain couples TRBV7-2 to TRBJ2-7; D is ambiguous. The germline gives CDR1 SGHTA, CDR2 FQGNSA. V lost 5 bases and J lost 6, with 17 bases in between. The CDR3 covers 14 residues. CDR3 residues: CASSPSRLEIEQYF. DNA for the CDR3: TGTGCCAGCAGCCCCTCCCGACTCGAAATCGAGCAGTACTTC. Based on the CDR3 plus reference TRBV7-2 and TRBJ2-7, the full variable domain is GAGVSQSPSNKVTEKGKDVELRCDPISGHTALYWYRQSLGQGLEFLIYFQGNSAPDKSGLPSDRFSAERTGGSVSTLTIQRTQQEDSAVYLCASSPSRLEIEQYFGPGTRLTVT.

V usage is TRBV5-5 and J usage is TRBJ1-2; D is possibly TRBD1 (6 bases). Trimming pared 3 bases from V and 4 bases from J, leaving 13 bases between. CDR1 is SGHKS and CDR2 is YYEKEE in the germline V gene (reference sequence). The CDR3 consists of 14 residues. The CDR3 loop is CASSSEARGYGYTF. The CDR3 nucleotides read TGTGCCAGCAGCTCCGAAGCCAGGGGCTATGGCTACACCTTC.

There are a few counts of this clone. The chain employs TRBV29-1 and TRBJ2-2; D might be TRBD1 (6 bases). This CDR3 is built from 13 residues. The V gene lost 6 bases and the J gene lost 2 bases, with 10 bases spanning the gap. Looked up from germline, CDR1 is SQVTM and CDR2 is ANQGSEA. The CDR3 loop is CSVRDINTGELFF. The DNA for the CDR3 is TGCAGCGTAAGGGACATTAACACCGGGGAGCTGTTTTTT.

This sequence joins TRBV6-4 and TRBJ2-3; TRBD1 is a possible D gene (6 bases). The V gene lost 4 bases and the J gene lost 4 bases, with 9 bases spanning the gap. The CDR3 is 13 residues long. Germline lookup yields CDR1 MRHNA and CDR2 SNTAGT. CDR3 amino acids: CASSVRTADTQYF. The CDR3 DNA reads TGTGCCAGCAGTGTCCGGACAGCAGATACGCAGTATTTT.

The J gene is TRBJ2-5, the V gene TRBV28; 12 bases match TRBD1. Trimming removed 6 bases from V and 4 bases from J; junction bases left unmatched: 9. This CDR3 is built from 16 residues. Germline lookup yields CDR1 MDHEN and CDR2 SYDVKM. The CDR3 sequence: CASSPRGTGGSETQYF. CDR3 nucleotides: TGTGCCAGCAGCCCTCGGGGGACAGGGGGCTCAGAGACCCAGTACTTC.

This sequence joins TRBV7-3 and TRBJ2-3, with 8 bases that match TRBD2. V dropped 5 bases and J dropped 4; count of bases not matched to a gene: 8. CDR1 is SGHTA, CDR2 FQGTGA, per germline. The CDR3 runs to 15 residues. The CDR3 DNA reads as TGTGCCAGCAGCCCCTTTACTAGCGGCCCAGATACGCAGTATTTT. Translation gives CASSPFTSGPDTQYF.

The chain combines TRBV28 with TRBJ1-5; a possible D gene is TRBD1 (5 bases). In germline, CDR1 is MDHEN, CDR2 SYDVKM. V was shortened by 2 bases and J by 5 bases, with 16 bases between the two germline ends. The length of the CDR3 is 16 residues. The CDR3 is CASSLGDQGTYQPQHF. The CDR3 bases are TGTGCCAGCAGTTTAGGGGACCAGGGTACCTATCAGCCCCAGCATTTT.

The chain has TRBV28 and TRBJ1-2; D is perhaps TRBD1 (6 bases). The V and J ends lost 5 bases and 8 bases respectively, with 15 bases between them. The CDR3 is 13 amino acids. The V gene's germline CDR1 is MDHEN and CDR2 SYDVKM. The CDR3 protein is CASSIYRAGGYTF. As DNA, the CDR3 is TGTGCCAGCAGTATTTACAGGGCTGGAGGCTACACCTTC.

The chain has TRBV6-6 and TRBJ1-4; 8 bases line up with TRBD1. The CDR3 spans 16 residues. Germline V CDR1 and CDR2: MNHNY, SVGAGI (reference sequence). The V segment lost 7 bases and the J segment 4 bases; nucleotides outside the gene matches: 11. CDR3 amino acids: CASIFTRDRFNEKLFF. The CDR3 nucleotides read TGTGCCAGCATATTTACCCGGGACAGGTTTAATGAAAAACTGTTTTTT.

The gene calls are TRBV5-6 and TRBJ2-3; TRBD2 is a possible D gene (6 bases). CDR1 and CDR2 (germline): SGHDT, YYEEEE. With 0 bases removed from V and 3 bases from J, the gap between germline ends came to 11 bases. This CDR3 is 15 amino acids long. The CDR3, as DNA: TGTGCCAGCAGCTTGGTACGGGAGAGGACAGATACGCAGTATTTT. Amino acid sequence: CASSLVRERTDTQYF.

This chain links TRBV27 with TRBJ1-2, with TRBD1 matching over 9 bases. J gave up 3 bases and V 5 bases, and 10 bases lay outside the gene matches. The length of the CDR3 is 16 residues. Looked up from germline, CDR1 is MNHEY and CDR2 is SMNVEV (reference sequence). CDR3 in DNA: TGTGCCAGCAGTCCGATCGACAGGGGGACTTACTATGGCTACACCTTC. Its translation is CASSPIDRGTYYGYTF.